This T cell receptor (beta chain) was observed in a study of T cells after yellow fever vaccination (dated by TCRdb to about 2019). Study-level background: Libraries from fractions with low cell numbers were prepared with the SMART-Seq v4 Ultra Low Input RNA kit. Bulk TCR alpha and beta repertoires were sequenced longitudinally to track T-cell clones before and after primary and booster YFV17D yellow fever vaccination. Two healthy male donors made up the cohort, one aged 18 to 29 years and the other aged 30 to 40 years. Blood was collected at multiple timepoints before and after primary and secondary immunization, and bulk PBMC replicates and cell subsets were isolated.

Sequencing relied on an Illumina NovaSeq 6000. TCR cDNA was made using 5'RACE template switching, a step that added a universal primer site and unique molecular identifiers. cDNA synthesis was primed from both the TCR alpha and TCR beta constant segments. Libraries were amplified in two PCR steps, with sample barcodes and sequencing adapters added in the second step. Libraries were sequenced on Illumina HiSeq 2500 (2x100 bp) or NovaSeq (2x150 bp). The authors' pipeline ran thus. Reads were demultiplexed and collapsed into UMI consensus sequences with MIGEC, and V(D)J alignment was performed with MiXCR. Using edgeR on replicate PBMC samples, clonotypes were called vaccine-responding if FDR was below 0.01 and the log2 fold change was above 5 up to day 15. Bulk clonotypes were assigned CD4 or CD8 identity according to which sequenced CD4 or CD8 repertoire held them at higher abundance. TCRdb reworked the public reads: Q25 trimming with fastp, MiXCR clone assembly, productive beta chains retained. Rows merge per CDR3 protein into single entries with the most common DNA and genes. The V and J calls follow TCRdb's processing rather than the paper's. The sample table holds about 330,000 distinct CDR3 sequences, of which about 4% were seen once. Of the sample, roughly 25% is held by the ten largest clones.

Reading the label with the study, this specimen's treatment or condition is: live attenuated yellow fever vaccine strain. At every blood-draw timepoint, two biological replicates of bulk PBMCs were collected. PBMCs were isolated from peripheral blood using a standard Ficoll-Paque protocol. TriZol was used to extract RNA from bulk PBMCs, CD4 and CD8 fractions, and dextramer-positive and dextramer-negative fractions. CDR1 LGHNA and CDR2 YSLEER were looked up in the germline V gene. After removal of 0 bases from V and 4 bases from J, the junction retains 20 bases not matched to a gene. The CDR3, cysteine through phenylalanine, is 21 amino acids long. The read is trimmed to its CDR3 DNA, 63 bases read in frame from base 1. The study at large found these results: Most clones expanded after primary vaccination were re-detected after the booster (96% of CD4 and around 88% of CD8), suggesting broad memory maintenance. FACS-sorted repertoires could contain abundant contaminating clonotypes from the bulk population, so computational filtering was required. The study included only two donors, which limits how far the findings can be generalized. Compared with the primary T-cell response, the secondary T-cell response was weaker but faster, peaking on day 5 rather than day 15. A small fraction of clonotypes showed up in both the CD4 and CD8 compartments, probably as a result of convergent recombination.

This clonotype was detected ten times or more. Its cognate antigen has yet to be identified. The record has no base qualities; no much larger clone is one base away. The chain uses TRBV4-3 and TRBJ2-7; 11 bases in the junction line up with TRBD2. Specimen: PBMCs, collected 5 days after the yellow fever booster vaccination. The receptor was derived from a man aged 18 to 29 who received the YFV17D yellow fever vaccine. The encoded CDR3 is CASSQDGFRLAGKVGVYEQYF. The DNA sequence reads TGCGCCAGCAGCCAAGACGGTTTCCGACTAGCGGGGAAGGTCGGGGTGTACGAGCAGTACTTC.